This TCR beta chain was sequenced for a study of blood T cell repertoires in COVID-19. V lost 3 bases, J lost 0 bases, and 9 bases lay in between. This CDR3 has 16 residues. The germline gives CDR1 SNHLY, CDR2 FYNNEI. Authors' methods: Using reference gene primer amplification, nucleated cell counts were estimated. The data were produced by immunoSEQ multiplex PCR, yet TCRdb's version contains in-frame clones alone and is incomplete. The DNA gave D and trimming, while V, J and clone size come from that table. The table records about 480,000 clones, approximately 89% of them present only once. The V and J genes are TRBV2 and TRBJ2-6; D is perhaps TRBD2 (6 bases). The sequence derives from a man aged 18 to 29 with COVID-19, enrolled during active disease. The sample consisted of peripheral blood. CDR3: CASSEVGGSGANVLTF. DNA of the CDR3: TGTGCCAGCAGTGAGGTGGGGGGCTCTGGGGCCAACGTCCTGACTTTC.